This TCR beta chain was recovered during a study of cytomegalovirus exposure and HLA in healthy donors. Study-wide points: Most TCR sequences were uncommon, yet certain public TCRs appeared in many donors. A missense DCLRE1C variant was associated with V- and J-gene trimming of TCR beta chains in a later analysis, and an independent cohort replicated the association.

Comment on this clone: What it binds is not known.

A multiplex PCR was run with 60 Vbeta primers and 13 Jbeta primers. Libraries were prepared by immunoSEQ multiplex PCR; TCRdb keeps only in-frame clonotypes and omits some of them. The table lists approximately 160,000 clones, roughly 81% of them singletons. Donors likely had unrecorded immune exposures despite being nominally healthy when sampled. Germline CDR1 MNHNS, CDR2 SASEGT. This CDR3 spans 15 amino acids. The V end was cut by 5 bases, the J end by 6 bases, with 17 bases between. This chain links TRBV6-1 with TRBJ2-1; no reliable D call. This TCR was recovered from a girl aged 5-17 years in good health and CMV-seropositive. Sequencing was carried out using PBMCs. The CDR3 spells CASSPGAVVINEQFF. For the CDR3, the DNA is TGTGCCAGCAGTCCCGGAGCAGTGGTGATCAATGAGCAGTTCTTC.